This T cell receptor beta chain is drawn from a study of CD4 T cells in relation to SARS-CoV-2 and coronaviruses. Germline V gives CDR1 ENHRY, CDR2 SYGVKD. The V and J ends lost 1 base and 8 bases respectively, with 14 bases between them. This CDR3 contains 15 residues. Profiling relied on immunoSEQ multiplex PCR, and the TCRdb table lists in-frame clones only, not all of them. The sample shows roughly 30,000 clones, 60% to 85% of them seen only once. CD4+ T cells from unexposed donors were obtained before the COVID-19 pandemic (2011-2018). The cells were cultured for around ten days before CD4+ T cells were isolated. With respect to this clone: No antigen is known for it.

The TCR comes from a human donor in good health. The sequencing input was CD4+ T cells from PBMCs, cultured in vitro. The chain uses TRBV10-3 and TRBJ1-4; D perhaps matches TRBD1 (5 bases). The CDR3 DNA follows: TGTGCCATCAGTGAGTATGGACAACGAGAAGAAAAACTGTTTTTT. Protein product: CAISEYGQREEKLFF.